This entry lists 18 T cell receptor beta chains sequenced from one sample in a study of beta chain features in type 1 diabetes. The sequenced template was cDNA made from the entire isolated RNA. Using immunoSEQ multiplex PCR, the repertoire was profiled, and TCRdb retains in-frame clones only, with some absent. The table includes more than 300,000 clones, roughly 12% detected once. Sequences were obtained from naive CD4+ T cells from blood. The source is a man in his late teens or twenties in good health.

This clone showed up just a few times. The V and J genes are TRBV7-9 and TRBJ1-1; 7 bases match TRBD1. The CDR3 sequence is 14 residues long. The V gene's germline CDR1 is SEHNR and CDR2 FQNEAQ (reference sequence). Losses at the gene ends were 5 bases for V and 5 bases for J; bases not matched to a gene: 8. CDR3 sequence (DNA): TGTGCCAGCAGCCCCAGCCCAGGGGGAACTGAAGCTTTCTTT. Translation: CASSPSPGGTEAFF.

This clone was counted only a few times. This CDR3 reads CRTGGTEAFF. The CDR3 nucleotides are TGCAGGACAGGGGGCACTGAAGCTTTCTTT. The chain couples TRBV20-1 to TRBJ1-1; 9 bases are a match to TRBD1. The V gene's germline CDR1 is DFQATT and CDR2 SNEGSKA (reference sequence). This CDR3 contains 10 residues.

The sample holds a few counts of this clone. The genes are TRBV19 and TRBJ2-1, with TRBD1 identical over 9 bases. The length of the CDR3 is 14 residues. Looked up from germline, CDR1 is LNHDA and CDR2 is SQIVND (reference sequence). V shed 5 bases and J 4 bases; nucleotides not matched to a gene: 3. The CDR3 region is CASSLDRGYNEQFF. CDR3 sequence (DNA): TGTGCCAGTAGTTTGGACAGGGGATACAATGAGCAGTTCTTC.

The chain has TRBV2 and TRBJ2-3, with TRBD1 as a possible D gene (6 bases). The CDR3 loop spans 13 amino acids. The germline V and J ends were trimmed by 6 bases and 5 bases, with 12 bases remaining between them. The germline V gene encodes CDR1 SNHLY and CDR2 FYNNEI. CDR3 sequence reads: CASSEQGVDTQYF. The CDR3, as DNA: TGTGCCAGCAGCGAACAGGGCGTAGATACGCAGTATTTT.

This clone has only a few counts. The chain carries TRBV25-1 and TRBJ2-7; D not resolved. Deletions cut 6 bases from V and 3 bases from J, with 15 bases between. This CDR3 region has 14 residues. Germline V lookup: CDR1 MGHDK, CDR2 SYGVNS. The CDR3: CASRSVSSGYEQYF. The CDR3 nucleotides read TGTGCCAGCAGGAGCGTCTCCTCGGGCTACGAGCAGTACTTC.

The table lists this clone with a few counts. The genes are TRBV4-1 and TRBJ2-7; D not certain. Between the trimmed V and J ends, which lost 8 bases and 5 bases, there was a span of 16 bases. Looked up from germline, CDR1 is MGHRA and CDR2 is YSYEKL. The CDR3 spans 13 residues. In DNA, the CDR3 is TGCGCCAGCGCCCGGTTCTCGCCCGACGAGCAGTACTTC. Its protein product is CASARFSPDEQYF.

The genes are TRBV2 and TRBJ2-1; TRBD2 agrees at 9 bases. The CDR3 runs 16 residues. The ends lost 5 bases at V and 2 bases at J; junction bases unmatched: 7. Looked up from germline, CDR1 is SNHLY and CDR2 is FYNNEI. The CDR3 loop is CASSKLAGATYNEQFF. The CDR3, as DNA: TGTGCCAGCAGTAAACTAGCGGGCGCAACCTACAATGAGCAGTTCTTC. Together with reference TRBV2 and TRBJ2-1, the CDR3 gives the full variable domain: EPEVTQTPSHQVTQMGQEVILRCVPISNHLYFYWYRQILGQKVEFLVSFYNNEISEKSEIFDDQFSVERPDGSNFTLKIRSTKLEDSAMYFCASSKLAGATYNEQFFGPGTRLTVL.

This clone showed up just a few times. This chain links TRBV30 with TRBJ1-3, with a possible D match to TRBD1 (5 bases). Trimming cost V 1 base and J 0 bases, with 13 bases left between them. CDR3 length: 16 residues. Germline lookup yields CDR1 GTSNPN and CDR2 SVGIG (reference sequence). The CDR3 nucleotides are TGTGCCTGGAGTGGGATGGACGGGGGCTCTGGAAACACCATATATTTT. This encodes CAWSGMDGGSGNTIYF.

The chain is built from TRBV7-9 and TRBJ1-1, with a weak D call TRBD1 (6 bases). The CDR3 runs 19 residues. V lost 5 bases and J lost 0, with 25 bases in between. Per the germline V gene, CDR1 is SEHNR and CDR2 is FQNEAQ (reference sequence). This CDR3 reads CASSRNIGGPGQVNTEAFF. The CDR3 DNA is TGTGCCAGCAGCCGAAATATAGGGGGACCGGGACAAGTGAACACTGAAGCTTTCTTT.

This clone occurred once. V usage is TRBV18 and J usage is TRBJ1-5; D might be TRBD1 (6 bases). Between the trimmed V and J ends, which lost 6 bases and 9 bases, there was a span of 27 bases. Germline loops: CDR1 KGHSH, CDR2 LQKENI. This CDR3 is 17 amino acids long. In nucleotides, the CDR3 is TGTGCCAGCTCCCCAGGACAGAGATACGGTAACTCGCCGCCCCAGCATTTT. Amino acid sequence: CASSPGQRYGNSPPQHF.

The V call is TRBV11-2, the J call TRBJ1-4; tentatively, D is TRBD1 (6 bases). CDR3 size: 17 residues. The V gene lost 1 base and the J gene lost 7 bases, with 19 bases spanning the gap. Germline V gene sequence: CDR1 SGHAT, CDR2 FQNNGV. CDR3 region: CASSLGLHGGPGEKLFF. The CDR3 nucleotides read TGTGCCAGCAGCTTAGGTCTCCATGGGGGCCCTGGTGAAAAACTGTTTTTT.

Only a few counts were recorded for this clone. The chain is built from TRBV7-2 and TRBJ1-5, with D perhaps matching TRBD1 (5 bases). The V end was cut by 5 bases, the J end by 1 base, with 9 bases between. CDR1 and CDR2 (germline): SGHTA, FQGNSA. There are 14 residues in the CDR3. Here the CDR3 DNA reads TGTGCCAGCAGCGTCGGGGGGAGCAATCAGCCCCAGCATTTT. Translating gives CASSVGGSNQPQHF. The full variable domain, completed using reference TRBV7-2 and TRBJ1-5, is GAGVSQSPSNKVTEKGKDVELRCDPISGHTALYWYRQSLGQGLEFLIYFQGNSAPDKSGLPSDRFSAERTGGSVSTLTIQRTQQEDSAVYLCASSVGGSNQPQHFGDGTRLSIL.

The table lists this clone with a few counts. The chain carries TRBV7-3 and TRBJ2-5; 7 bases are shared with TRBD2. The germline gives CDR1 SGHTA, CDR2 FQGTGA. The CDR3 covers 16 residues. V shed 2 bases and J 5 bases; nucleotides not matched to a gene: 11. CDR3 DNA sequence: TGTGCCAGCAGCTTAGGGGGGGGAAGAAGCGTGGAGACCCAGTACTTC. Translating gives CASSLGGGRSVETQYF.

CDR3 loop: CASRDPGLALERTQYF. The DNA of the CDR3 is TGCGCCAGCAGGGACCCGGGACTAGCCTTGGAGAGGACCCAGTACTTC. V usage is TRBV10-2 and J usage is TRBJ2-5; 9 nucleotides line up with TRBD2. Germline V gene data show CDR1 as WSHSY and CDR2 as SAAADI. The CDR3 extends over 16 amino acids. The junction had 15 bases not matched to a gene; V was cut back by 6 bases and J by 7 bases.

Only a few counts were recorded for this clone. CDR3 DNA: TGTGCCAGCAGCTCCAACAGGGACGGGGTTGAAGCTTTCTTT. Residues: CASSSNRDGVEAFF. This chain connects TRBV7-2 to TRBJ1-1; perhaps TRBD1 as D (6 bases). The CDR3 covers 14 residues. Germline V gives CDR1 SGHTA, CDR2 FQGNSA. V was clipped by 4 bases and J by 7 bases, with 16 bases between them.

This clone was found a few times. V usage is TRBV19 and J usage is TRBJ2-2; 9 positions match TRBD1. The germline CDR1 and CDR2 sequences are LNHDA and SQIVND (reference sequence). With V trimmed by 6 bases and J by 4 bases, 3 bases remained unmatched. The CDR3 contains 14 residues. This CDR3 reads CASSGTGTTGELFF. DNA for the CDR3: TGTGCCAGTAGCGGGACAGGGACCACCGGGGAGCTGTTTTTT.

This clone has at least ten counts. The chain joins TRBV4-3 to TRBJ1-6, with a tentative D call TRBD1 (6 bases). Germline values: CDR1 LGHNA, CDR2 YSLEER. Trimming left V 0 bases short and J 10 bases short, with 16 bases between. The CDR3 length is 16 residues. Here the CDR3 reads CASSQEARTVISPLHF. The DNA of the CDR3 is TGCGCCAGCAGCCAAGAGGCCCGGACAGTAATCTCACCCCTCCACTTT.

The rearrangement links TRBV30 to TRBJ2-4; maybe TRBD2 (7 bases). Germline-derived CDR1 and CDR2 are GTSNPN and SVGIG (reference sequence). V lost 3 bases to trimming and J lost 1 base, with 19 bases between them. The length of the CDR3 is 17 residues. For the CDR3, the DNA is TGTGCCTGGAGCCTAAATCAGGGGAGGGTGGCCAAAAACATTCAGTACTTC. Protein: CAWSLNQGRVAKNIQYF.